A selection of T cell receptor beta chains follows, all from one sample in a study of T-cell reconstitution after alpha-beta-depleted transplantation in children. MiXCR, applied by TCRdb to the PCR reads, yields one record per CDR3 protein. The repertoire holds a few hundred thousand distinct CDR3 sequences, with around a tenth as singletons. The material was PBMCs, obtained before TCRalphabeta/CD19-depleted stem cell transplant. The receptors shown here come from a boy in the first two years of life with acute myeloid leukemia, due to receive a stem cell transplant. The CDR3 runs from the conserved cysteine through the conserved F or W. The D gene is left open where the match is weak. The listing skips clone size in some rows; elsewhere it reads once, few, many or a size class.

abundance	v_gene	j_gene	d_gene	CDR3aa	CDR3nt
.	TRBV5-1	TRBJ1-1	.	CASSLVYSMNTEAFF	TGCGCCAGCAGCTTAGTATACAGCATGAACACTGAAGCTTTCTTT
few	TRBV7-2	TRBJ1-5	.	CASSLAPELQPQHF	TGTGCCAGCAGCTTAGCCCCGGAGCTCCAGCCCCAGCATTTT
many	TRBV7-8	TRBJ2-5	TRBD2	CASSESGIRETQYF	TGTGCCAGCAGCGAGAGCGGGATACGAGAGACCCAGTACTTC
many	TRBV3-1	TRBJ1-5	.	CASSQAFPAGGNQPQHF	TGTGCCAGCAGCCAAGCATTCCCGGCAGGGGGCAATCAGCCCCAGCATTTT
many	TRBV19	TRBJ2-7	TRBD2	CASSIQRGVEQYF	TGTGCCAGTAGTATTCAGCGGGGGGTCGAGCAGTACTTC
many	TRBV24-1	TRBJ2-1	.	CATSDLPTGSSYNEQFF	TGTGCCACCAGTGATTTACCCACAGGCAGCTCCTACAATGAGCAGTTCTTC
many	TRBV7-9	TRBJ2-2	TRBD2	CASSLTSGRSPAGELFF	TGTGCCAGCAGCTTGACTAGCGGGAGGTCGCCGGCCGGGGAGCTGTTTTTT
many	TRBV5-1	TRBJ2-2	.	CASSLEANTGELFF	TGCGCCAGCAGCTTGGAGGCAAACACCGGGGAGCTGTTTTTT
many	TRBV6-4	TRBJ2-1	.	CASSPDLRGEQFF	TGTGCCAGCAGTCCCGACTTAAGGGGTGAGCAGTTCTTC
many	TRBV12-3/TRBV12-4	TRBJ2-5	.	CASSSMDGGQETQYF	TGTGCCAGCTCTTCTATGGACGGGGGTCAAGAGACCCAGTACTTC
many	TRBV29-1	TRBJ1-6	TRBD1	CSASTGDSPLHF	TGCAGCGCTTCGACAGGGGATTCACCCCTCCACTTT
many	TRBV5-1	TRBJ2-2	TRBD1	CASRQNRGVATGELFF	TGCGCCAGCAGACAAAACAGGGGAGTGGCCACCGGGGAGCTGTTTTTT
few	TRBV18	TRBJ2-3	.	CASSPAQGYTDTQYF	TGTGCCAGCTCACCGGCTCAGGGGTACACAGATACGCAGTATTTT
few	TRBV11-2	TRBJ2-5	TRBD2	CASSFSGRAGGETQYF	TGTGCCAGCAGCTTCAGCGGGAGGGCGGGGGGAGAGACCCAGTACTTC
many	TRBV25-1	TRBJ2-5	.	CASSEWGQETQYF	TGTGCCAGCAGTGAATGGGGACAAGAGACCCAGTACTTC
many	TRBV5-1	TRBJ2-1	TRBD2	CASSLVPSGGAREQFF	TGCGCCAGCAGCTTGGTTCCTAGCGGGGGGGCCAGGGAGCAGTTCTTC
many	TRBV5-1	TRBJ1-1	TRBD1	CASSLAGGLTEAFF	TGCGCCAGCAGCTTGGCAGGGGGCCTCACTGAAGCTTTCTTT
few	TRBV6-5	TRBJ2-7	.	CASSYSIRSGYHEQYF	TGTGCCAGCAGTTACTCGATTAGGTCAGGGTACCACGAGCAGTACTTC
many	TRBV6-1	TRBJ2-1	.	CASSEGPGHTYNEQFF	TGTGCCAGCAGTGAAGGGCCGGGACACACTTACAATGAGCAGTTCTTC
.	TRBV28	TRBJ2-1	.	CASSSPGSREQFF	TGTGCCAGCAGTTCCCCCGGGTCAAGGGAGCAGTTCTTC
many	TRBV25-1	TRBJ2-1	.	CASSRQGIEQFF	TGTGCCAGCAGTAGGCAGGGGATAGAGCAGTTCTTC
many	TRBV6-1	TRBJ2-6	.	CASSDAPSSSGANVLTF	TGTGCCAGCAGTGATGCCCCCAGTAGTTCTGGGGCCAACGTCCTGACTTTC
once	TRBV2	TRBJ2-1	TRBD1	CATGQGGFYSNEQFF	TGTGCCACGGGACAGGGAGGTTTCTACAGCAATGAGCAGTTCTTC
many	TRBV11-2	TRBJ2-7	.	CASSLAGHSSYEQYF	TGTGCCAGCAGCTTAGCGGGGCACTCCTCCTACGAGCAGTACTTC
many	TRBV7-6	TRBJ2-1	.	CASRASRTKIEDEQFF	TGTGCCAGCAGGGCCTCCCGGACAAAAATAGAAGATGAGCAGTTCTTC
.	TRBV14	TRBJ2-7	.	CASSQQQGEGLSSYKQYF	TGTGCCAGCAGCCAACAACAGGGAGAAGGACTTAGCTCCTACAAGCAGTACTTC
many	TRBV11-2	TRBJ1-2	.	CASSLVEEINGYTF	TGTGCCAGCAGCTTAGTAGAGGAGATCAACGGCTACACCTTC
many	TRBV6-4	TRBJ2-3	TRBD2	CASSAGTSATDTQYF	TGTGCCAGCAGTGCCGGGACTAGCGCCACAGATACGCAGTATTTT
many	TRBV27	TRBJ1-6	TRBD1	CASRKRQGGSPLHF	TGTGCCAGCAGGAAGCGACAGGGAGGGTCACCCCTCCACTTT
.	TRBV12-3/TRBV12-4	TRBJ2-1	TRBD1	CATEAATGQGRVEQFF	TGTGCCACTGAGGCTGCAACGGGACAGGGTAGGGTTGAGCAGTTCTTC
.	TRBV28	TRBJ2-1	.	CASSLRLADYNEQFF	TGTGCCAGCAGTTTACGGCTAGCAGATTACAATGAGCAGTTCTTC
many	TRBV7-9	TRBJ2-3	TRBD1	CASRALQGSTDTQYF	TGTGCCAGCAGAGCCCTACAGGGGTCCACAGATACGCAGTATTTT